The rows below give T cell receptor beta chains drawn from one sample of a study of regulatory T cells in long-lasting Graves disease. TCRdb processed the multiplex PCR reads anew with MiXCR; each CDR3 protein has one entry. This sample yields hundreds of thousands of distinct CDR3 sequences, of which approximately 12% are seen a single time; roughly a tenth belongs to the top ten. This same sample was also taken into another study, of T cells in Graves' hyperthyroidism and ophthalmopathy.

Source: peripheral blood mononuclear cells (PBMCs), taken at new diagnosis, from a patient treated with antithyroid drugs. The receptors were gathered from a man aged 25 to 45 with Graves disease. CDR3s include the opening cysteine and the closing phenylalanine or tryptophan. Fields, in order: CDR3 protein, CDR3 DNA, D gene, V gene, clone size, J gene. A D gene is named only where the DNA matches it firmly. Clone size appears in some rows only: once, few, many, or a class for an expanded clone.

cdr3_aa: CSVGTSGNYNEQFF
cdr3_nt: TGCAGCGTCGGGACTAGCGGGAATTACAATGAGCAGTTCTTC
d_call: TRBD2
v_call: TRBV29-1
clone_size: many
j_call: TRBJ2-1

cdr3_aa: CASSQVMRGNEQFF
cdr3_nt: TGCGCCAGCAGCCAAGTTATGCGGGGGAATGAGCAGTTCTTC
d_call: TRBD2
v_call: TRBV4-1
clone_size: few
j_call: TRBJ2-1

cdr3_aa: CASSLYMAQETQYF
cdr3_nt: TGTGCCAGCAGCCTTTATATGGCCCAAGAGACCCAGTACTTC
d_call: -
v_call: TRBV11-2
clone_size: many
j_call: TRBJ2-5

cdr3_aa: CSVLGPTGELFF
cdr3_nt: TGCAGCGTTCTAGGACCAACCGGGGAGCTGTTTTTT
d_call: -
v_call: TRBV29-1
clone_size: many
j_call: TRBJ2-2

cdr3_aa: CSVSGTGGEKLFF
cdr3_nt: TGCAGCGTCTCCGGGACAGGGGGTGAAAAACTGTTTTTT
d_call: TRBD1
v_call: TRBV29-1
clone_size: few
j_call: TRBJ1-4

cdr3_aa: CASSSGFEQYF
cdr3_nt: TGCGCCAGCAGCTCAGGTTTCGAGCAGTACTTC
d_call: -
v_call: TRBV5-1
clone_size: many
j_call: TRBJ2-7

cdr3_aa: CASRRGLAGSYEQYF
cdr3_nt: TGTGCCAGCAGGCGTGGGCTAGCGGGCTCCTACGAGCAGTACTTC
d_call: TRBD2
v_call: TRBV12-3/TRBV12-4
clone_size: many
j_call: TRBJ2-7

cdr3_aa: CSVEDQHRGDGYTF
cdr3_nt: TGCAGCGTTGAAGATCAGCACAGGGGTGATGGCTACACCTTC
d_call: TRBD1
v_call: TRBV29-1
clone_size: few
j_call: TRBJ1-2

cdr3_aa: CASSVDRGSRTGELFF
cdr3_nt: TGTGCCAGCAGCGTCGACAGGGGCAGTAGGACCGGGGAGCTGTTTTTT
d_call: TRBD1
v_call: TRBV13
clone_size: -
j_call: TRBJ2-2

cdr3_aa: CASSYVRQSNNEQYF
cdr3_nt: TGTGCCAGCAGTTACGTCCGACAGTCAAATAACGAGCAGTACTTC
d_call: -
v_call: TRBV6-9
clone_size: many
j_call: TRBJ2-7

cdr3_aa: CASLATGITYEQYF
cdr3_nt: TGTGCCAGCCTCGCGACAGGGATCACCTACGAGCAGTACTTC
d_call: TRBD1
v_call: TRBV6-1
clone_size: many
j_call: TRBJ2-7

cdr3_aa: CASKKQGNSNQPQHF
cdr3_nt: TGTGCCAGTAAGAAACAGGGAAATAGCAATCAGCCCCAGCATTTT
d_call: -
v_call: TRBV19
clone_size: -
j_call: TRBJ1-5

cdr3_aa: CASSQASGERDTQYF
cdr3_nt: TGTGCCAGCAGTCAAGCTAGCGGGGAACGAGATACGCAGTATTTT
d_call: TRBD2
v_call: TRBV6-2/TRBV6-3
clone_size: many
j_call: TRBJ2-3

cdr3_aa: CSADPSGSFDEQFF
cdr3_nt: TGCAGTGCGGACCCTAGCGGGAGTTTCGATGAGCAGTTCTTC
d_call: TRBD2
v_call: TRBV20-1
clone_size: many
j_call: TRBJ2-1

cdr3_aa: CASREEGLGYF
cdr3_nt: TGTGCCAGCAGGGAGGAGGGACTAGGGTACTTC
d_call: TRBD2
v_call: TRBV6-1
clone_size: many
j_call: TRBJ2-5

cdr3_aa: CASSPRGAGGGETQYF
cdr3_nt: TGTGCCAGCAGCCCGAGGGGGGCGGGAGGCGGGGAGACCCAGTACTTC
d_call: TRBD2
v_call: TRBV28
clone_size: few
j_call: TRBJ2-5

cdr3_aa: CASSGGQQLLAGELFF
cdr3_nt: TGTGCCAGCAGCGGTGGACAGCAATTATTAGCCGGGGAGCTGTTTTTT
d_call: -
v_call: TRBV9
clone_size: -
j_call: TRBJ2-2

cdr3_aa: CASRAGSGEQYF
cdr3_nt: TGTGCCAGCAGAGCCGGATCAGGCGAGCAGTACTTC
d_call: -
v_call: TRBV9
clone_size: many
j_call: TRBJ2-7

cdr3_aa: CASGTGQGGAFF
cdr3_nt: TGTGCTAGTGGTACCGGACAGGGGGGAGCTTTCTTT
d_call: TRBD1
v_call: TRBV12-5
clone_size: few
j_call: TRBJ1-1

cdr3_aa: CSVRRLAGPLDEQFF
cdr3_nt: TGCAGCGTCCGACGACTAGCGGGGCCTTTAGATGAGCAGTTCTTC
d_call: TRBD2
v_call: TRBV29-1
clone_size: many
j_call: TRBJ2-1

cdr3_aa: CASSHGTMNTEAFF
cdr3_nt: TGCGCCAGCAGCCACGGAACCATGAACACTGAAGCTTTCTTT
d_call: -
v_call: TRBV4-1
clone_size: -
j_call: TRBJ1-1

cdr3_aa: CATNDTLAGELSSYNEQFF
cdr3_nt: TGTGCCACCAATGACACTCTAGCGGGAGAACTTAGCTCCTACAATGAGCAGTTCTTC
d_call: TRBD2
v_call: TRBV24-1
clone_size: few
j_call: TRBJ2-1

cdr3_aa: CASSQDRDKQYF
cdr3_nt: TGTGCCAGCAGTCAGGACAGGGATAAGCAGTACTTC
d_call: TRBD1
v_call: TRBV6-1
clone_size: many
j_call: TRBJ2-7

cdr3_aa: CASSEGTSIYEQYF
cdr3_nt: TGTGCCAGCAGCGAAGGGACTAGTATCTACGAGCAGTACTTC
d_call: TRBD2
v_call: TRBV3-1
clone_size: few
j_call: TRBJ2-7

cdr3_aa: CSASRQGSSYEQYF
cdr3_nt: TGCAGTGCTAGCAGACAGGGGAGCTCCTACGAGCAGTACTTC
d_call: TRBD1
v_call: TRBV20-1
clone_size: many
j_call: TRBJ2-7

cdr3_aa: CASNLWGQGAAGNTIYF
cdr3_nt: TGTGCCAGCAATTTATGGGGACAGGGGGCGGCTGGAAACACCATATATTTT
d_call: TRBD1
v_call: TRBV28
clone_size: few
j_call: TRBJ1-3

cdr3_aa: CASSWTSGTYNEQFF
cdr3_nt: TGTGCCAGCAGCTGGACTAGCGGGACCTACAATGAGCAGTTCTTC
d_call: TRBD2
v_call: TRBV7-2
clone_size: many
j_call: TRBJ2-1

cdr3_aa: CASSHFAQGTYEQYF
cdr3_nt: TGTGCCAGCAGCCATTTCGCACAGGGCACCTACGAGCAGTACTTC
d_call: -
v_call: TRBV3-1
clone_size: many
j_call: TRBJ2-7

cdr3_aa: CASSLDGSYGYTF
cdr3_nt: TGCGCCAGCAGCTTGGACGGATCTTATGGCTACACCTTC
d_call: -
v_call: TRBV5-1
clone_size: many
j_call: TRBJ1-2

cdr3_aa: CASSPRQGISYEQYF
cdr3_nt: TGTGCCAGCAGCCCTCGACAGGGAATCTCCTACGAGCAGTACTTC
d_call: TRBD1
v_call: TRBV7-9
clone_size: many
j_call: TRBJ2-7

cdr3_aa: CASSITGTPSYNEQFF
cdr3_nt: TGTGCCAGTAGTATTACCGGGACTCCCTCCTACAATGAGCAGTTCTTC
d_call: -
v_call: TRBV19
clone_size: -
j_call: TRBJ2-1

cdr3_aa: CASSLRQGITFF
cdr3_nt: TGTGCCAGCAGTTTAAGGCAGGGAATCACTTTCTTT
d_call: -
v_call: TRBV28
clone_size: many
j_call: TRBJ1-1

cdr3_aa: CATTDSYSNQPQHF
cdr3_nt: TGTGCCACAACGGACAGTTATAGCAATCAGCCCCAGCATTTT
d_call: -
v_call: TRBV19
clone_size: few
j_call: TRBJ1-5

cdr3_aa: CAISESTSGSTDTQYF
cdr3_nt: TGTGCCATCAGTGAGTCGACTAGCGGAAGCACAGATACGCAGTATTTT
d_call: TRBD2
v_call: TRBV10-3
clone_size: few
j_call: TRBJ2-3

cdr3_aa: CSGFGTGGEDEQFF
cdr3_nt: TGCAGTGGGTTTGGGACAGGGGGCGAGGATGAGCAGTTCTTC
d_call: TRBD1
v_call: TRBV20-1
clone_size: many
j_call: TRBJ2-1

cdr3_aa: CASSQLTSGRGETQYF
cdr3_nt: TGCGCCAGCAGCCAACTAACTAGCGGGAGGGGAGAGACCCAGTACTTC
d_call: TRBD2
v_call: TRBV2
clone_size: few
j_call: TRBJ2-5

cdr3_aa: CASSLIDSYEQYF
cdr3_nt: TGTGCCAGCAGCTTAATTGACAGCTACGAGCAGTACTTC
d_call: -
v_call: TRBV11-2
clone_size: many
j_call: TRBJ2-7

cdr3_aa: CASSFRLLGETYNEQFF
cdr3_nt: TGTGCCAGCAGTTTCCGACTCCTTGGGGAGACCTACAATGAGCAGTTCTTC
d_call: -
v_call: TRBV27
clone_size: many
j_call: TRBJ2-1

cdr3_aa: CASSPLTGFNTEAFF
cdr3_nt: TGTGCCAGCAGCCCTCTAACAGGGTTCAACACTGAAGCTTTCTTT
d_call: -
v_call: TRBV12-3/TRBV12-4
clone_size: many
j_call: TRBJ1-1

cdr3_aa: CASSYGGQSTDTQYF
cdr3_nt: TGTGCCAGCAGTTACGGCGGACAGAGCACAGATACGCAGTATTTT
d_call: -
v_call: TRBV12-3/TRBV12-4
clone_size: many
j_call: TRBJ2-3

cdr3_aa: CASRAGTGVGGVYNSPLHF
cdr3_nt: TGTGCCAGCAGAGCCGGGACAGGGGTAGGAGGGGTTTATAATTCACCCCTCCACTTT
d_call: TRBD1
v_call: TRBV12-3/TRBV12-4
clone_size: many
j_call: TRBJ1-6

cdr3_aa: CASSSGAETQYF
cdr3_nt: TGTGCCAGCAGCTCCGGGGCGGAGACCCAGTACTTC
d_call: -
v_call: TRBV14
clone_size: many
j_call: TRBJ2-5

cdr3_aa: CATSDFRGQGIEQFF
cdr3_nt: TGTGCCACCAGTGATTTTAGGGGACAGGGGATTGAGCAGTTCTTC
d_call: TRBD1
v_call: TRBV24-1
clone_size: -
j_call: TRBJ2-1

cdr3_aa: CASSPTGRHSYEQYF
cdr3_nt: TGTGCCAGCAGCCCAACGGGACGGCACTCCTACGAGCAGTACTTC
d_call: -
v_call: TRBV27
clone_size: many
j_call: TRBJ2-7

cdr3_aa: CSVDLVGTSGDEQFF
cdr3_nt: TGCAGCGTTGATTTGGTAGGGACTAGCGGAGATGAGCAGTTCTTC
d_call: TRBD2
v_call: TRBV29-1
clone_size: many
j_call: TRBJ2-1

cdr3_aa: CASSSGQGVPKLYF
cdr3_nt: TGTGCCAGCAGCTCCGGACAGGGAGTCCCCAAATTGTACTTC
d_call: TRBD1
v_call: TRBV7-7
clone_size: few
j_call: TRBJ2-7

cdr3_aa: CASGLLAGGPNEQFF
cdr3_nt: TGTGCTAGTGGTTTGCTAGCGGGAGGGCCGAATGAGCAGTTCTTC
d_call: TRBD2
v_call: TRBV12-5
clone_size: -
j_call: TRBJ2-1

cdr3_aa: CASSLWATGGTEAFF
cdr3_nt: TGCGCCAGCAGCTTGTGGGCTACAGGGGGCACTGAAGCTTTCTTT
d_call: TRBD1
v_call: TRBV5-1
clone_size: many
j_call: TRBJ1-1

cdr3_aa: CASGLGRTEAFF
cdr3_nt: TGTGCTAGTGGTTTGGGACGAACTGAAGCTTTCTTT
d_call: -
v_call: TRBV12-5
clone_size: many
j_call: TRBJ1-1

cdr3_aa: CASGLGTPSYEQYF
cdr3_nt: TGTGCCAGCGGATTAGGGACGCCGTCCTACGAGCAGTACTTC
d_call: -
v_call: TRBV27
clone_size: few
j_call: TRBJ2-7

cdr3_aa: CASHLTSGTRDSPLHF
cdr3_nt: TGTGCCAGCCACCTTACCTCCGGGACCCGGGATTCACCCCTCCACTTT
d_call: -
v_call: TRBV3-1
clone_size: few
j_call: TRBJ1-6

cdr3_aa: CASSSNSRGETQYF
cdr3_nt: TGTGCCAGCAGCTCTAACTCCCGAGGGGAGACCCAGTACTTC
d_call: -
v_call: TRBV7-2
clone_size: many
j_call: TRBJ2-5

cdr3_aa: CSARGGGWEANTGELFF
cdr3_nt: TGCAGTGCTAGAGGTGGTGGGTGGGAGGCGAACACCGGGGAGCTGTTTTTT
d_call: -
v_call: TRBV20-1
clone_size: -
j_call: TRBJ2-2

cdr3_aa: CASSLVVNGEQFF
cdr3_nt: TGCGCCAGCAGCTTGGTGGTCAACGGGGAGCAGTTCTTC
d_call: -
v_call: TRBV5-1
clone_size: many
j_call: TRBJ2-1

cdr3_aa: CAWSVRNRPPDTQYF
cdr3_nt: TGTGCCTGGAGTGTACGAAACCGGCCCCCAGATACGCAGTATTTT
d_call: -
v_call: TRBV30
clone_size: few
j_call: TRBJ2-3

cdr3_aa: CASSLRPPRGYNEQFF
cdr3_nt: TGTGCCAGCAGCTTGAGACCGCCCCGGGGGTACAATGAGCAGTTCTTC
d_call: -
v_call: TRBV5-6
clone_size: many
j_call: TRBJ2-1

cdr3_aa: CASSHDRSGNTIYF
cdr3_nt: TGTGCCAGCAGCCACGATCGCTCTGGAAACACCATATATTTT
d_call: -
v_call: TRBV14
clone_size: few
j_call: TRBJ1-3